These 19 T cell receptor beta chains came from one sample sequenced in a study of cytomegalovirus exposure and HLA in healthy donors. It was with 60 Vbeta and 13 Jbeta primers that the PCR ran. Profiled with immunoSEQ multiplex PCR; TCRdb holds only in-frame clones, not every one. The table gives tens of thousands of clones; the top ten clones make up approximately 15% of it. The sequenced sample consisted of PBMCs. The origin of the receptors is a male donor in good health and CMV-seropositive.

The chain employs TRBV28 and TRBJ2-7; 9 bases map to TRBD2. Trimming took 6 bases from V and 13 from J; bases not matched to a gene: 16. Germline CDR1 and CDR2: MDHEN and SYDVKM. This CDR3 has 14 residues. The CDR3 DNA sequence: TGTGCCAGCAGACCCCCAGGACTAGCGTCCACTACTTACTTC. Protein product: CASRPPGLASTTYF.

This chain links TRBV5-1 with TRBJ2-3; TRBD2 matches at 10 bases. The CDR3 runs to 14 residues. Germline V lookup: CDR1 SGHRS, CDR2 YFSETQ. Losses at the gene ends were 4 bases for V and 3 bases for J; bases not matched to a gene: 2. The CDR3 DNA follows: TGCGCCAGCAGCCCAGCGGGGGGGACAGATACGCAGTATTTT. Its translation: CASSPAGGTDTQYF.

The chain joins TRBV9 to TRBJ2-5; no reliable D call. The ends were cut back, 0 bases at V and 2 bases at J, with 11 bases in the middle. This CDR3 comprises 15 residues. Germline assignment: CDR1 SGDLS and CDR2 YYNGEE. The CDR3 bases are TGTGCCAGCAGCGTAGCTACGGGTTTTCAAGAGACCCAGTACTTC. Its translation: CASSVATGFQETQYF.

CDR3 sequence: CAISESGLAGGNEQYF. The CDR3 nucleotides are TGTGCCATCAGTGAGTCGGGGCTAGCGGGAGGGAACGAGCAGTACTTC. The gene calls are TRBV10-3 and TRBJ2-7; 12 bases are shared with TRBD2. The germline gives CDR1 ENHRY, CDR2 SYGVKD. The CDR3 extends over 16 amino acids. V gave up 0 bases and J gave up 5 bases; unmatched junction bases: 5.

This chain joins TRBV29-1 and TRBJ1-5; 10 nucleotides match TRBD1. V gave up 8 bases and J gave up 3 bases; unmatched junction bases: 7. CDR1 is SQVTM and CDR2 is ANQGSEA in the germline V gene. This CDR3 has 14 amino acids. CDR3 coding DNA: TGCAGCACCCGGACAGGGGGAAACAATCAGCCCCAGCATTTT. Translation gives CSTRTGGNNQPQHF. The full variable domain, completed using reference TRBV29-1 and TRBJ1-5, is SAVISQKPSRDICQRGTSLTIQCQVDSQVTMMFWYRQQPGQSLTLIATANQGSEATYESGFVIDKFPISRPNLTFSTLTVSNMSPEDSSIYLCSTRTGGNNQPQHFGDGTRLSIL.

This rearrangement joins TRBV4-1 to TRBJ2-5; TRBD2 matches at 8 bases. The CDR3 length is 15 residues. V trimming: 3 bases; J trimming: 1 base; junction bases outside the gene matches: 4. The V gene's germline CDR1 is MGHRA and CDR2 YSYEKL. For the CDR3, the DNA is TGCGCCAGCAGCCAGAGTCGGGGGGGCCAAGAGACCCAGTACTTC. It codes for CASSQSRGGQETQYF.

The chain is built from TRBV5-4 and TRBJ1-3; D remains unclear. The V end was cut by 3 bases, the J end by 0 bases, with 19 bases between. The CDR3 spans 18 residues. The V gene's germline CDR1 is SGHNT and CDR2 YYREEE (reference sequence). In DNA form, the CDR3 reads TGTGCCAGCAGCTCGTGGCGGGGTGGAGGATTCTCTGGAAACACCATATATTTT. Translated: CASSSWRGGGFSGNTIYF. The entire variable domain, with the rest obtained from reference TRBV5-4 and TRBJ1-3, is as follows: ETGVTQSPTHLIKTRGQQVTLRCSSQSGHNTVSWYQQALGQGPQFIFQYYREEENGRGNFPPRFSGLQFPNYSSELNVNALELDDSALYLCASSSWRGGGFSGNTIYFGEGSWLTVV.

The gene calls are TRBV18 and TRBJ1-1; weak D call: TRBD1 (5 bases). The CDR3 is 14 residues long. V lost 3 bases to trimming and J lost 3 bases, with 11 bases between them. CDR1 and CDR2 from the germline V gene are KGHSH and LQKENI. This CDR3 is CASSPMGGDTEAFF. CDR3 bases: TGTGCCAGCTCACCGATGGGAGGGGACACTGAAGCTTTCTTT.

Worth noting for this clone: The junction departs from germline at one end; a sequencing error may be responsible. The chain uses TRBV5-1 and TRBJ1-1, with D unresolved. The CDR3 runs to 15 residues. From germline, CDR1 is SGHRS and CDR2 YFSETQ. CDR3 nucleotide sequence: TGCGCCAGCAGCTTGGACAGTCTTCTGAACACTGAAGATTTCTTT. Translated, it gives CASSLDSLLNTEDFF. Using reference TRBV5-1 and TRBJ1-1 for the parts outside the CDR3, the full variable domain is KAGVTQTPRYLIKTRGQQVTLSCSPISGHRSVSWYQQTPGQGLQFLFEYFSETQRNKGNFPGRFSGRQFSNSRSEMNVSTLELGDSALYLCASSLDSLLNTEDFFGQGTRLTVV.

The rearrangement uses TRBV30 and TRBJ1-5, with D hard to call. Trimming removed 3 bases at V and 6 bases at J, with 6 bases between. Germline assignment: CDR1 GTSNPN and CDR2 SVGIG (reference sequence). The CDR3 has 11 amino acids. CDR3 sequence: CAWSLGQPQHF. DNA for the CDR3: TGTGCCTGGAGCCTAGGTCAGCCCCAGCATTTT.

The rearrangement links TRBV5-4 to TRBJ2-2; D not certain. The CDR3 contains 14 residues. Looked up from germline, CDR1 is SGHNT and CDR2 is YYREEE (reference sequence). V lost 4 bases to trimming and J lost 5 bases, with 12 bases between them. CDR3 sequence reads: CASSPQTGTGELFF. CDR3 nucleotides: TGTGCCAGCAGCCCCCAGACGGGTACCGGGGAGCTGTTTTTT.

V usage is TRBV27 and J usage is TRBJ1-5, with TRBD1 identical over 7 bases. Germline V gene lookup returns CDR1 MNHEY and CDR2 SMNVEV (reference sequence). Trimming cost V 4 bases and J 4 bases; bases outside gene matches: 7. CDR3 length equals 15 residues. CDR3 in DNA: TGTGCCAGCAGTTCAATCGAGGGGGCGAATCAGCCCCAGCATTTT. Amino acids: CASSSIEGANQPQHF.

The rearrangement uses TRBV5-1 and TRBJ2-1; 7 bases fit TRBD1. CDR1 is SGHRS and CDR2 is YFSETQ in the germline V gene. With 2 bases clipped from V and 4 bases from J, the junction kept 9 bases outside the gene matches. This CDR3 spans 16 amino acids. DNA for the CDR3: TGCGCCAGCAGCTTATCCGGGACAGACCTTTACAATGAGCAGTTCTTC. Translation gives CASSLSGTDLYNEQFF.

This rearrangement joins TRBV28 to TRBJ1-4; D remains ambiguous. Germline V CDR1 and CDR2: MDHEN, SYDVKM. V was shortened by 0 bases and J by 2 bases, with 7 bases between the two germline ends. The CDR3 consists of 15 residues. The CDR3 loop reads CASSLWGGTNEKLFF. The CDR3 DNA is TGTGCCAGCAGTTTATGGGGAGGCACTAATGAAAAACTGTTTTTT. Full variable domain (outside the CDR3, taken from reference TRBV28 and TRBJ1-4): DVKVTQSSRYLVKRTGEKVFLECVQDMDHENMFWYRQDPGLGLRLIYFSYDVKMKEKGDIPEGYSVSREKKERFSLILESASTNQTSMYLCASSLWGGTNEKLFFGSGTQLSVL.

The rearrangement uses TRBV10-3 and TRBJ2-1; D perhaps matches TRBD1 (5 bases). V gave up 5 bases and J gave up 5 bases, with 16 bases separating them. This CDR3 has 15 residues. Per germline, CDR1 ENHRY and CDR2 SYGVKD. Here the CDR3 reads CAISSVGAGDNEQFF. The CDR3 DNA reads as TGTGCCATCAGTTCGGTTGGGGCAGGTGACAATGAGCAGTTCTTC.

The chain combines TRBV9 with TRBJ2-7; 11 bases match TRBD2. V lost 5 bases, J lost 2 bases, and 6 bases stayed unmatched. Germline V gene data show CDR1 as SGDLS and CDR2 as YYNGEE. This CDR3 comprises 15 residues. The CDR3 region has the DNA TGTGCCAGCAGTGCCTTAGCGGGAGGGCCCTACGAGCAGTACTTC. It translates to CASSALAGGPYEQYF.

This chain uses TRBV28 with TRBJ2-7, with TRBD1 as a possible D gene (5 bases). Germline V lookup: CDR1 MDHEN, CDR2 SYDVKM. The length of the CDR3 is 17 residues. Deletions cut 3 bases from V and 0 bases from J, with 18 bases between. This CDR3 is CASSFGGGHLPSYEQYF. In nucleotides, the CDR3 is TGTGCCAGCAGTTTCGGCGGCGGACACCTTCCCTCCTACGAGCAGTACTTC.

This rearrangement joins TRBV5-1 to TRBJ2-1; TRBD2 matches 8 bases. Per germline, CDR1 SGHRS and CDR2 YFSETQ. This CDR3 region has 15 residues. Trimming cost V 3 bases and J 6 bases; bases outside gene matches: 8. This chain's CDR3 is CASSSSGGVGNEQFF. Here the CDR3 DNA reads TGCGCCAGCAGCTCGTCGGGGGGGGTGGGCAATGAGCAGTTCTTC.

The chain uses TRBV6-5 and TRBJ2-5; D gene unclear. Trimming left V 7 bases short and J 1 base short, with 4 bases between. Germline V gene lookup returns CDR1 MNHEY and CDR2 SVGAGI. CDR3 length: 11 amino acids. CDR3 protein: CASMAQETQYF. In DNA form, the CDR3 reads TGTGCCAGCATGGCCCAAGAGACCCAGTACTTC.